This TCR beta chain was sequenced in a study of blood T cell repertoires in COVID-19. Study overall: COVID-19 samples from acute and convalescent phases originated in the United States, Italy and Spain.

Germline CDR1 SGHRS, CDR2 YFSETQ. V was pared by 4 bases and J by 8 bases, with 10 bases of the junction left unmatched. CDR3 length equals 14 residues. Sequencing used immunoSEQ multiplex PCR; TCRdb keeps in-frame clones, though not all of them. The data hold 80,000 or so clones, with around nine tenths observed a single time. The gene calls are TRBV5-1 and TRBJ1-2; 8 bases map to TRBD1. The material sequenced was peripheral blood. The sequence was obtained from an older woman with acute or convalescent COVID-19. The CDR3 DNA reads TGCGCCAGCAGCCTAGAGGACAGGGTGCGGGGCTACACCTTC. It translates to CASSLEDRVRGYTF.